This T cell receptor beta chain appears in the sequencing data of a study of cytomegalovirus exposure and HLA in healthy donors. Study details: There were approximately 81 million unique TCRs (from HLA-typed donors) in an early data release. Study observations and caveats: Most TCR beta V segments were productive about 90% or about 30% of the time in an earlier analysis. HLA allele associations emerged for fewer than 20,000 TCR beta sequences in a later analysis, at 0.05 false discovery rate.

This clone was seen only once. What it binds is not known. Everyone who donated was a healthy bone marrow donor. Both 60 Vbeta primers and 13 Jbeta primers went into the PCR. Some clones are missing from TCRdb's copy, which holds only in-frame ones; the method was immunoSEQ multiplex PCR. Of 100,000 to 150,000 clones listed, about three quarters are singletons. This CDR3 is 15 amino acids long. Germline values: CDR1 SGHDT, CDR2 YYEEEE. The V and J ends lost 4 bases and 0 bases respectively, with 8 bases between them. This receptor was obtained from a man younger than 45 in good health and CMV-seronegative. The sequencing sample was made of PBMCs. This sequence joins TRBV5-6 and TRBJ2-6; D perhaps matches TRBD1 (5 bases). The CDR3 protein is CASSLRGSGANVLTF. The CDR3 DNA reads TGTGCCAGCAGCCTAAGGGGCTCTGGGGCCAACGTCCTGACTTTC.